This is a list of T cell receptor beta chains from one sample in a study of blood T cell repertoires in COVID-19. The table came from immunoSEQ multiplex PCR; TCRdb's copy has only in-frame clones and leaves some out. Among over 100,000 clones, about nine tenths were seen once, and the ten largest hold roughly 15%. Sequencing was carried out using peripheral blood. The receptors stem from a man aged 50-59 years with acute or convalescent COVID-19. Each CDR3 is given with its conserved first and last residue. The order of the fields is clone size, J gene, D gene, V gene, CDR3 protein, CDR3 DNA. A D gene is named only where the DNA matches it firmly. Only part of the rows carry a size: once, few, many, or a class if the clone is expanded.

abundance: NA
j_gene: TRBJ2-7
d_gene: TRBD2
v_gene: TRBV6-6
CDR3aa: CASSPQGGREVEQYF
CDR3nt: TGTGCCAGCAGTCCCCAGGGAGGACGGGAGGTCGAGCAGTACTTC

abundance: NA
j_gene: TRBJ1-1
d_gene: TRBD1
v_gene: TRBV29-1
CDR3aa: CSSSTGANSEAFF
CDR3nt: TGCAGCTCCTCGACAGGGGCGAACTCTGAAGCTTTCTTT

abundance: NA
j_gene: TRBJ1-1
d_gene: NA
v_gene: TRBV20-1
CDR3aa: CSASRRGALEAFF
CDR3nt: TGCAGTGCTAGTCGAAGGGGTGCCCTTGAAGCTTTCTTT

abundance: NA
j_gene: TRBJ2-5
d_gene: NA
v_gene: TRBV5-1
CDR3aa: CASSLGGSGVQETQYF
CDR3nt: TGCGCCAGCAGCTTGGGAGGGTCAGGTGTCCAAGAGACCCAGTACTTC

abundance: NA
j_gene: TRBJ2-7
d_gene: NA
v_gene: TRBV19
CDR3aa: CASSPGRGTPHEQYF
CDR3nt: TGTGCCAGTAGTCCAGGCCGGGGTACCCCCCACGAGCAGTACTTC

abundance: NA
j_gene: TRBJ2-1
d_gene: NA
v_gene: TRBV2
CDR3aa: CASSAGQYNEQFF
CDR3nt: TGTGCCAGCAGCGCCGGACAGTACAATGAGCAGTTCTTC

abundance: NA
j_gene: TRBJ2-7
d_gene: NA
v_gene: TRBV4-1
CDR3aa: CASSPLNSQSYEQYF
CDR3nt: TGCGCCAGCAGCCCTCTTAATAGTCAATCCTACGAGCAGTACTTC

abundance: NA
j_gene: TRBJ2-7
d_gene: TRBD2
v_gene: TRBV24-1
CDR3aa: CATSPSGSYEQYF
CDR3nt: TGTGCCACCAGTCCTAGCGGGAGCTACGAGCAGTACTTC

abundance: NA
j_gene: TRBJ2-1
d_gene: NA
v_gene: TRBV11-1
CDR3aa: CASSLGDYEQFF
CDR3nt: TGTGCCAGCAGCTTAGGGGACTATGAGCAGTTCTTC

abundance: NA
j_gene: TRBJ2-7
d_gene: TRBD1
v_gene: TRBV11-3
CDR3aa: CASSSGQAAHEQYF
CDR3nt: TGTGCCAGCAGCTCAGGACAGGCCGCCCACGAGCAGTACTTC

abundance: once
j_gene: TRBJ1-1
d_gene: TRBD1
v_gene: TRBV19
CDR3aa: CASSVNRTGSNGDTEAFF
CDR3nt: TGTGCCAGTAGTGTAAATCGGACAGGTTCGAATGGGGACACTGAAGCTTTCTTT

abundance: NA
j_gene: TRBJ2-7
d_gene: TRBD2
v_gene: TRBV28
CDR3aa: CASGSILHGFLGDYRSVYEQYF
CDR3nt: TGTGCCAGCGGATCCATCCTGCACGGTTTCCTTGGGGACTACAGGTCCGTCTACGAGCAGTACTTC

abundance: NA
j_gene: TRBJ1-1
d_gene: NA
v_gene: TRBV11-2
CDR3aa: CASSLGYKERAFF
CDR3nt: TGTGCCAGCAGCTTAGGATATAAGGAGAGAGCTTTCTTT

abundance: NA
j_gene: TRBJ1-6
d_gene: NA
v_gene: TRBV4-1
CDR3aa: CASSQGHSYNSPLHF
CDR3nt: TGCGCCAGCAGCCAGGGACATAGCTATAATTCACCCCTCCACTTT

abundance: NA
j_gene: TRBJ2-1
d_gene: NA
v_gene: TRBV11-2
CDR3aa: CASSLGGGTYNEQFF
CDR3nt: TGTGCCAGCAGCTTAGGGGGAGGCACCTACAATGAGCAGTTCTTC

abundance: NA
j_gene: TRBJ1-1
d_gene: TRBD1
v_gene: TRBV2
CDR3aa: CARSGGPGTGPGDTEAFF
CDR3nt: TGTGCCAGGAGCGGAGGTCCCGGGACAGGCCCCGGGGACACTGAAGCTTTCTTT

abundance: NA
j_gene: TRBJ1-2
d_gene: NA
v_gene: TRBV24-1
CDR3aa: CATSDFTGYGYTF
CDR3nt: TGTGCCACCAGTGATTTTACAGGCTATGGCTACACCTTC

abundance: NA
j_gene: TRBJ2-3
d_gene: NA
v_gene: TRBV5-1
CDR3aa: CASSSRLELTDTQYF
CDR3nt: TGCGCCAGCAGCTCTAGACTCGAACTAACAGATACGCAGTATTTT

abundance: NA
j_gene: TRBJ1-2
d_gene: NA
v_gene: TRBV6-1
CDR3aa: CASSETQGDYGYTF
CDR3nt: TGTGCCAGCAGTGAAACTCAGGGTGACTATGGCTACACCTTC

abundance: NA
j_gene: TRBJ1-2
d_gene: NA
v_gene: TRBV7-2
CDR3aa: CASNRGPGDYGYTF
CDR3nt: TGTGCCAGCAACCGGGGCCCGGGGGACTATGGCTACACCTTC

abundance: NA
j_gene: TRBJ2-7
d_gene: NA
v_gene: TRBV24-1
CDR3aa: CATSDSYEQYF
CDR3nt: TGTGCCACCTCTGACAGTTACGAGCAGTACTTC

abundance: NA
j_gene: TRBJ2-1
d_gene: TRBD2
v_gene: TRBV11-2
CDR3aa: CASSPRTSGRVNEQFF
CDR3nt: TGTGCCAGCAGCCCCCGGACTAGCGGGAGGGTAAATGAGCAGTTCTTC

abundance: NA
j_gene: TRBJ1-2
d_gene: NA
v_gene: TRBV5-6
CDR3aa: CASSLQNNYGYTF
CDR3nt: TGTGCCAGCAGCTTGCAGAACAACTATGGCTACACCTTC

abundance: NA
j_gene: TRBJ1-2
d_gene: TRBD1
v_gene: TRBV6-5
CDR3aa: CASSFDRGEGYTF
CDR3nt: TGTGCCAGCAGTTTCGACAGGGGGGAAGGCTACACCTTC

abundance: NA
j_gene: TRBJ1-4
d_gene: TRBD1
v_gene: TRBV30
CDR3aa: CAWSADRAGGEKLFF
CDR3nt: TGTGCCTGGAGTGCAGACAGGGCGGGGGGTGAAAAACTGTTTTTT

abundance: NA
j_gene: TRBJ2-1
d_gene: NA
v_gene: TRBV6-5
CDR3aa: CASSPDNNNEQFF
CDR3nt: TGTGCCAGCTCCCCAGACAACAACAATGAGCAGTTCTTC

abundance: few
j_gene: TRBJ2-7
d_gene: TRBD1
v_gene: TRBV25-1
CDR3aa: CASSDRDRVSYEQYF
CDR3nt: TGTGCCAGCAGTGACCGGGACAGGGTCTCCTACGAGCAGTACTTC

abundance: NA
j_gene: TRBJ2-1
d_gene: TRBD2
v_gene: TRBV11-3
CDR3aa: CASSSGLAEYNEQFF
CDR3nt: TGTGCCAGCAGCTCGGGACTAGCGGAGTACAATGAGCAGTTCTTC

abundance: NA
j_gene: TRBJ1-5
d_gene: NA
v_gene: TRBV19
CDR3aa: CASSTGGGWPQHF
CDR3nt: TGTGCCAGTAGTACCGGCGGTGGGTGGCCCCAGCATTTT

abundance: NA
j_gene: TRBJ2-1
d_gene: NA
v_gene: TRBV5-4
CDR3aa: CASSLGQGSYEQFF
CDR3nt: TGTGCCAGCAGCTTGGGGCAGGGCAGCTATGAGCAGTTCTTC

abundance: NA
j_gene: TRBJ2-2
d_gene: NA
v_gene: TRBV7-8
CDR3aa: CASSSGRTASVGTGELFF
CDR3nt: TGTGCCAGCAGCTCCGGGAGGACAGCCTCCGTAGGAACCGGGGAGCTGTTTTTT

abundance: NA
j_gene: TRBJ1-4
d_gene: NA
v_gene: TRBV19
CDR3aa: CASKQGNEKLFF
CDR3nt: TGTGCCAGTAAACAGGGAAATGAAAAACTGTTTTTT

abundance: NA
j_gene: TRBJ2-7
d_gene: TRBD2
v_gene: TRBV19
CDR3aa: CASSAGLAALSYEQYF
CDR3nt: TGTGCCAGTAGTGCCGGACTAGCGGCTCTATCCTACGAGCAGTACTTC

abundance: NA
j_gene: TRBJ1-5
d_gene: NA
v_gene: TRBV4-1
CDR3aa: CASSQEGTPNQPQHF
CDR3nt: TGCGCCAGCAGCCAAGAGGGGACACCTAATCAGCCCCAGCATTTT

abundance: NA
j_gene: TRBJ1-4
d_gene: NA
v_gene: TRBV27
CDR3aa: CASSLQGANEKLFF
CDR3nt: TGTGCCAGCAGTCTTCAAGGGGCTAATGAAAAACTGTTTTTT

abundance: NA
j_gene: TRBJ2-7
d_gene: NA
v_gene: TRBV10-2
CDR3aa: CASSENLGGAATYEQYF
CDR3nt: TGCGCCAGCAGTGAGAATCTTGGGGGGGCGGCCACTTACGAGCAGTACTTC

abundance: NA
j_gene: TRBJ1-2
d_gene: NA
v_gene: TRBV29-1
CDR3aa: CSVGDNSYTF
CDR3nt: TGCAGCGTTGGGGACAATAGCTACACCTTC